These 31 T cell receptor beta chains originate from one sample sequenced in a study of cytomegalovirus exposure and HLA in healthy donors. Using immunoSEQ multiplex PCR, the repertoire was profiled, and TCRdb retains in-frame clones only, with some absent. The sample records about 180,000 clones, around nine tenths being singletons. The sample taken for sequencing was PBMCs. Receptors originate from a man in his late teens or twenties in good health and CMV-seropositive.

J is TRBJ1-5 and V is TRBV6-5; no clear D gene. The germline CDR1 and CDR2 sequences are MNHEY and SVGAGI. The length of the CDR3 is 13 residues. V shed 5 bases and J shed 4 bases, with 9 bases lying between them. The CDR3 sequence is CASSPRENQPQHF. The DNA for the CDR3 is TGTGCCAGCAGTCCTAGGGAGAATCAGCCCCAGCATTTT.

The chain joins TRBV27 to TRBJ2-1; D might be TRBD1 (6 bases). Germline CDR1 reads MNHEY; CDR2 reads SMNVEV (reference sequence). This CDR3 contains 14 residues. Trimming pared 5 bases from V and 7 bases from J, leaving 15 bases between. The CDR3 DNA reads TGTGCCAGCAGTAACCGGGGCCAGGGGAATGAGCAGTTCTTC. Translating it yields CASSNRGQGNEQFF.

V usage is TRBV7-6 and J usage is TRBJ2-7; perhaps TRBD1 as D (6 bases). The V end was cut by 2 bases, the J end by 5 bases, with 16 bases between. This CDR3 has 15 amino acids. CDR1 is SGHVS and CDR2 is FNYEAQ in the germline V gene. DNA for the CDR3: TGTGCCAGCAGCTTATCAGGGAACAGGGAAGACGAGCAGTACTTC. Translated: CASSLSGNREDEQYF.

CDR3 region: CASSRDRDNEQFF. In DNA, the CDR3 is TGCGCCAGCAGCCGGGACAGGGACAATGAGCAGTTCTTC. V usage is TRBV4-3 and J usage is TRBJ2-1; 9 bases align to TRBD1. The CDR3 totals 13 residues. Losses at the gene ends were 4 bases for V and 5 bases for J; bases not matched to a gene: 0. Germline V gene data show CDR1 as LGHNA and CDR2 as YSLEER.

The V and J genes are TRBV9 and TRBJ1-2, with a tentative D call TRBD1 (6 bases). V dropped 0 bases and J dropped 0 bases, with 9 bases sitting between them. Germline V gene data show CDR1 as SGDLS and CDR2 as YYNGEE. The CDR3 extends over 15 amino acids. CDR3 amino acids: CASSVGAGANYGYTF. The CDR3 region has the DNA TGTGCCAGCAGCGTAGGGGCAGGGGCTAACTATGGCTACACCTTC.

The chain joins TRBV7-2 to TRBJ2-7; TRBD2 might be the D (5 bases). Germline assignment: CDR1 SGHTA and CDR2 FQGNSA. The CDR3 has 15 amino acids. The germline V and J ends were trimmed by 3 bases and 1 base, with 13 bases remaining between them. CDR3 bases: TGTGCCAGCAGCTTCGAGAGGGCAACGTCCTACGAGCAGTACTTC. It translates to CASSFERATSYEQYF.

This rearrangement joins TRBV4-3 to TRBJ2-3, with a weak D call TRBD2 (5 bases). CDR1 and CDR2 from the germline V gene are LGHNA and YSLEER. This CDR3 contains 14 residues. The germline V and J ends were trimmed by 3 bases and 0 bases, with 7 bases remaining between them. This chain's CDR3 is CASSHRTSTDTQYF. The CDR3 bases are TGCGCCAGCAGCCACCGGACTAGCACAGATACGCAGTATTTT.

The chain recombines TRBV7-2 with TRBJ2-7; 7 nucleotides agree with TRBD2. The CDR3 extends over 15 amino acids. Looked up from germline, CDR1 is SGHTA and CDR2 is FQGNSA. After removal of 1 base from V and 3 bases from J, the junction contained 6 bases not matched to a gene. CDR3: CASSLDPSGYYEQYF. CDR3 coding DNA: TGTGCCAGCAGCTTAGATCCTAGCGGATACTACGAGCAGTACTTC. Complete variable domain (other parts from reference TRBV7-2 and TRBJ2-7): GAGVSQSPSNKVTEKGKDVELRCDPISGHTALYWYRQSLGQGLEFLIYFQGNSAPDKSGLPSDRFSAERTGGSVSTLTIQRTQQEDSAVYLCASSLDPSGYYEQYFGPGTRLTVT.

This clone is a singleton in its sample. The chain recombines TRBV11-1 with TRBJ2-1; TRBD2 aligns across 8 bases. V shed 2 bases and J 8 bases; nucleotides not matched to a gene: 8. The germline V gene has CDR1 SGHAT and CDR2 FQDESV (reference sequence). The CDR3 runs 15 residues. CDR3 sequence: CASSLRGSGNDEQFF. The CDR3 DNA reads TGTGCCAGCAGCTTACGGGGTAGCGGGAATGATGAGCAGTTCTTC.

V gene TRBV28 combines with J gene TRBJ1-1, with D possibly matching TRBD1 (5 bases). CDR3 length: 12 residues. Per the germline V gene, CDR1 is MDHEN and CDR2 is SYDVKM. Trimming left V 6 bases short and J 4 bases short, with 9 bases between. The CDR3 protein is CASRIQGTEAFF. CDR3 DNA: TGTGCCAGCAGAATCCAGGGCACTGAAGCTTTCTTT.

CDR3 bases: TGTGCCAGCAGAGAACAGGGGATCGGGGAGCTGTTTTTT. This sequence encodes CASREQGIGELFF. V usage is TRBV27 and J usage is TRBJ2-2, with 7 bases lining up with TRBD1. J was trimmed by 7 bases and V by 6 bases; bases with no gene match: 5. Germline-derived CDR1 and CDR2 are MNHEY and SMNVEV (reference sequence). This CDR3 region has 13 residues.

Concerning this clone: This specimen includes other DNA sequences encoding the same CDR3. The chain combines TRBV18 with TRBJ1-4; 7 bases fit TRBD1. The CDR3 extends over 13 amino acids. Per germline, CDR1 KGHSH and CDR2 LQKENI. Trimming removed 6 bases from V and 3 bases from J; junction bases left unmatched: 1. CDR3 region: CASSGQANEKLFF. The CDR3 region has the DNA TGTGCCAGCTCCGGACAGGCTAATGAAAAACTGTTTTTT.

The chain is built from TRBV18 and TRBJ2-3; possibly TRBD1 for D (6 bases). The CDR3 length is 16 residues. Looked up from germline, CDR1 is KGHSH and CDR2 is LQKENI. Trimming removed 0 bases from V and 0 bases from J, with 10 bases in between. The CDR3 region has the DNA TGTGCCAGCTCACCACCCCAGGGGATTAGCACAGATACGCAGTATTTT. It is translated as CASSPPQGISTDTQYF.

This chain links TRBV7-8 with TRBJ1-4; 10 bases map to TRBD1. V lost 5 bases and J lost 8; bases outside the gene matches: 17. In germline, CDR1 is SGHVS, CDR2 FQNEAQ. CDR3 length: 18 amino acids. The DNA for the CDR3 is TGTGCCAGCAGCCAGTTCCGGGACAGGGGAGCTCGAGGAGAAAAACTGTTTTTT. Translation: CASSQFRDRGARGEKLFF.

The chain links TRBV4-3 to TRBJ1-1; D is possibly TRBD1 (5 bases). The CDR3 has 14 residues. CDR1 LGHNA and CDR2 YSLEER come from the germline V gene. Between the trimmed V and J ends, which lost 4 bases and 4 bases, there was a span of 13 bases. CDR3 sequence reads: CASSPPGRATEAFF. CDR3 nucleotide sequence: TGCGCCAGCAGCCCGCCCGGCAGGGCCACTGAAGCTTTCTTT.

The rearrangement joins TRBV5-8 to TRBJ2-7; weak D call: TRBD2 (6 bases). The V and J ends lost 0 bases and 1 base respectively, with 14 bases between them. CDR3 length: 16 residues. Germline CDR1 SGHTS, CDR2 YDEGEE. This CDR3 is CASSLAKGRPSYEQYF. The CDR3 nucleotides read TGTGCCAGCAGCTTGGCCAAGGGGAGGCCGTCCTACGAGCAGTACTTC. Full variable domain (missing parts from reference TRBV5-8 and TRBJ2-7): EAGVTQSPTHLIKTRGQQATLRCSPISGHTSVYWYQQALGLGLQFLLWYDEGEERNRGNFPPRFSGRQFPNYSSELNVNALELEDSALYLCASSLAKGRPSYEQYFGPGTRLTVT.

V and J are TRBV6-5 and TRBJ2-5, with 15 positions matching TRBD2. The length of the CDR3 is 15 residues. In germline, CDR1 is MNHEY, CDR2 SVGAGI. The V gene end was trimmed by 10 bases and the J gene end by 4 bases; junction bases not matched to a gene: 7. In DNA, the CDR3 is TGTGCCACCAAAGGGACTAGCGGGGGGTTAGAGACCCAGTACTTC. Amino acids: CATKGTSGGLETQYF.

This chain links TRBV7-9 with TRBJ2-5; the D is unclear. Germline assignment: CDR1 SEHNR and CDR2 FQNEAQ (reference sequence). Between the trimmed V and J ends, which lost 6 bases and 2 bases, there was a span of 7 bases. The CDR3 totals 12 residues. The CDR3 nucleotides are TGTGCCAGCAGGGGCCTTCAAGAGACCCAGTACTTC. Its protein product is CASRGLQETQYF.

This sequence joins TRBV27 and TRBJ2-1, with a weak D call TRBD2 (7 bases). The V end was cut by 8 bases, the J end by 6 bases, with 20 bases between. Germline loops: CDR1 MNHEY, CDR2 SMNVEV (reference sequence). The CDR3 extends over 15 amino acids. In DNA form, the CDR3 reads TGTGCCAGCTCCCCCGGGGGGCGGGGTGTCAATGAGCAGTTCTTC. Its translation is CASSPGGRGVNEQFF.

The genes are TRBV29-1 and TRBJ1-5; 7 nucleotides align to TRBD1. The germline V gene encodes CDR1 SQVTM and CDR2 ANQGSEA. The J segment lost 3 bases and the V segment lost 7 bases, leaving 6 bases of the junction unmatched. The CDR3 is 13 residues long. Here the CDR3 DNA reads TGCAGCGCAAGGGACAGAGACAATCAGCCCCAGCATTTT. Translated, it gives CSARDRDNQPQHF.

The chain uses TRBV5-1 and TRBJ2-1; a weak D match, TRBD1 (6 bases). There are 16 residues in the CDR3. Between the trimmed V and J ends, which lost 3 bases and 2 bases, there was a span of 15 bases. Germline V lookup: CDR1 SGHRS, CDR2 YFSETQ. CDR3 coding DNA: TGCGCCAGCAGCTCATTGACAGGCCCGACCTACAATGAGCAGTTCTTC. Translation: CASSSLTGPTYNEQFF.

V gene TRBV5-1 combines with J gene TRBJ2-7; 7 bases fit TRBD2. From germline, CDR1 is SGHRS and CDR2 YFSETQ. The CDR3 loop spans 15 amino acids. The ends lost 4 bases at V and 5 bases at J; junction bases unmatched: 12. CDR3 in amino acids: CASSPSGGRLNEQYF. The CDR3, as DNA: TGCGCCAGCAGCCCAAGTGGCGGGAGATTAAACGAGCAGTACTTC.

The chain has TRBV7-3 and TRBJ2-2, with D perhaps TRBD1 (5 bases). Germline CDR1 SGHTA, CDR2 FQGTGA. The CDR3 length is 14 residues. The V end was cut by 6 bases, the J end by 1 base, with 9 bases between. This CDR3 is CASSSDRNTGELFF. CDR3 bases: TGTGCCAGCAGTTCCGACAGGAACACCGGGGAGCTGTTTTTT.

The chain joins TRBV7-8 to TRBJ1-3, with a tentative D call TRBD1 (5 bases). Trimming removed 2 bases from V and 7 bases from J, with 21 bases in between. The germline CDR1 and CDR2 sequences are SGHVS and FQNEAQ. The CDR3 contains 17 residues. As DNA, the CDR3 is TGTGCCAGCAGCTTAATTCGGGGCGGGATCTTGCGGAACACCATATATTTT. Translation gives CASSLIRGGILRNTIYF.

The sample holds one count of this clone. This chain uses TRBV27 with TRBJ1-5; 8 nucleotides agree with TRBD1. Germline V gives CDR1 MNHEY, CDR2 SMNVEV (reference sequence). This CDR3 region has 14 residues. V trimming: 3 bases; J trimming: 6 bases; junction bases outside the gene matches: 4. Here the CDR3 reads CASSLVQGVQPQHF. The CDR3 DNA is TGTGCCAGCAGTTTGGTACAGGGGGTTCAGCCCCAGCATTTT.

This chain uses TRBV7-9 with TRBJ2-5; D is possibly TRBD2 (5 bases). Trimming shortened V by 5 bases and J by 5 bases, and 12 bases separated the two germline ends. Germline loops: CDR1 SEHNR, CDR2 FQNEAQ (reference sequence). The CDR3 consists of 13 residues. The CDR3 loop is CASSGGGAETQYF. The DNA of the CDR3 is TGTGCCAGCAGCGGCGGAGGTGCGGAGACCCAGTACTTC. Variable domain in full (rest from reference TRBV7-9 and TRBJ2-5): DTGVSQNPRHKITKRGQNVTFRCDPISEHNRLYWYRQTLGQGPEFLTYFQNEAQLEKSRLLSDRFSAERPKGSFSTLEIQRTEQGDSAMYLCASSGGGAETQYFGPGTRLLVL.

The gene calls are TRBV11-2 and TRBJ2-1; D might be TRBD2 (5 bases). CDR1 is SGHAT, CDR2 FQNNGV, per germline. The V gene lost 3 bases and the J gene lost 7 bases, with 16 bases spanning the gap. The length of the CDR3 is 15 residues. DNA for the CDR3: TGTGCCAGCAGCTTTCCCGGGATTGGAGTTAATGAGCAGTTCTTC. Translating it yields CASSFPGIGVNEQFF.

V gene TRBV28 combines with J gene TRBJ1-2, with D possibly matching TRBD1 (6 bases). The CDR3 is 14 residues long. Looked up from germline, CDR1 is MDHEN and CDR2 is SYDVKM. V was cut by 7 bases and J by 5 bases, with 17 bases left in between. CDR3 bases: TGTGCCAGCACAAGGGGAGACAGGCTTTATGGCTACACCTTC. Protein sequence: CASTRGDRLYGYTF.

The rearrangement joins TRBV6-6 to TRBJ2-5; TRBD2 matches at 7 bases. CDR1 and CDR2 (germline): MNHNY, SVGAGI (reference sequence). The CDR3 consists of 12 residues. Trimming took 7 bases from V and 5 from J; bases not matched to a gene: 4. CDR3 residues: CASTRREETQYF. CDR3 DNA: TGTGCCAGCACAAGGCGGGAGGAGACCCAGTACTTC.

This rearrangement joins TRBV27 to TRBJ1-4; D gene uncertain. The CDR3 runs 16 residues. From germline, CDR1 is MNHEY and CDR2 SMNVEV (reference sequence). V was trimmed by 1 base and J by 12 bases, leaving 21 bases between them. In DNA, the CDR3 is TGTGCCAGCAGTTTATACCCCGGGGTTGGGAGGGAGGAACTGTTTTTT. This sequence encodes CASSLYPGVGREELFF.

This clone showed up just once. The chain is built from TRBV6-1 and TRBJ2-5, with D perhaps TRBD1 (7 bases). The V end was cut by 10 bases, the J end by 5 bases, with 17 bases between. CDR1 MNHNS and CDR2 SASEGT come from the germline V gene. The CDR3 extends over 13 amino acids. The CDR3 spells CATMTGSGETQYF. The CDR3 bases are TGTGCCACCATGACAGGGAGCGGGGAGACCCAGTACTTC.